This record concerns one TCR beta chain sequence. Only in-frame clones appear in the TCRdb table, and some are missing; sequencing was by immunoSEQ multiplex PCR. Of 180,000 or so clones in the sample, 85% to 95% were seen once. The source of the sample is a study of shared clonotypes between healthy human individuals. Germline CDR1 and CDR2: MDHEN and SYDVKM. CDR3 length equals 16 residues. The V end was cut by 1 base, the J end by 3 bases, with 13 bases between. The chain couples TRBV28 to TRBJ1-5; D gene ambiguous. The specimen was naive CD4+ T cells sorted from blood. Subset noted: CD45RA+ positively selected. The TCR originated in a woman aged 30 to 39 in good health. The CDR3 DNA is TGTGCCAGCAGTTTATTGTGGCAGACCAACAATCAGCCCCAGCATTTT. Amino acid sequence: CASSLLWQTNNQPQHF.